This entry lists 23 T cell receptor beta chains sequenced from one sample in a study of graft-versus-host responses after intestinal transplantation. This table comes from immunoSEQ multiplex PCR, and its TCRdb copy is limited to in-frame clones, with some not included. The sample records tens of thousands of clones, 92% being singletons. The starting material was bone marrow, obtained approximately 740 days after intestinal transplantation. The receptors come from a human patient who received an intestinal transplant, so some T cells may come from the graft donor.

The CDR3, as DNA: TGTGCCAGCAGCGGCCAGGGGGGACAAGAGACCCAGTACTTC. This translates into CASSGQGGQETQYF. V gene TRBV7-6 combines with J gene TRBJ2-5, with D maybe TRBD1 (7 bases). Per germline, CDR1 SGHVS and CDR2 FNYEAQ. V was cut by 5 bases and J by 2 bases, with 12 bases left in between. This CDR3 is built from 14 residues.

The gene calls are TRBV6-1 and TRBJ1-5; 9 nucleotides match TRBD1. The CDR3 covers 14 residues. CDR1 is MNHNS and CDR2 is SASEGT in the germline V gene. After removal of 7 bases from V and 7 bases from J, the junction contained 8 bases not matched to a gene. The CDR3 here is CASINTGGWQPQHF. CDR3 in DNA: TGTGCCAGCATTAACACAGGGGGCTGGCAGCCCCAGCATTTT.

The chain joins TRBV6-6 to TRBJ2-5; 10 nucleotides line up with TRBD1. V shed 5 bases and J 5 bases; nucleotides not matched to a gene: 5. Germline V CDR1 and CDR2: MNHNY, SVGAGI (reference sequence). The CDR3 runs to 14 residues. CDR3 in DNA: TGTGCCAGCAGTCGACAGGGGGCGGGGGAGACCCAGTACTTC. Translation gives CASSRQGAGETQYF.

V is TRBV7-3 and J is TRBJ1-2, with 9 bases that match TRBD1. V dropped 4 bases and J dropped 4; count of bases not matched to a gene: 1. The CDR3 runs 13 residues. Germline V CDR1 and CDR2: SGHTA, FQGTGA. The CDR3 sequence: CASSWGQGYGYTF. CDR3 nucleotide sequence: TGTGCCAGCAGCTGGGGACAGGGCTATGGCTACACCTTC.

The V and J genes are TRBV11-1 and TRBJ1-6; D might be TRBD1 (5 bases). V lost 5 bases and J 16 bases, leaving 24 bases between the germline ends. CDR1 and CDR2 (germline): SGHAT, FQDESV (reference sequence). The CDR3 length is 15 residues. The CDR3 region has the DNA TGTGCCAGCAGCCCCGAATTAGGGGAAAGCGCACTTCTCCACTTT. It codes for CASSPELGESALLHF.

This clone was observed a single time. DNA for the CDR3: TGCGCCAGCAGCCCAACACAGGGGAGGGTTGGTGAAAAACTGTTTTTT. Residues: CASSPTQGRVGEKLFF. The genes are TRBV5-1 and TRBJ1-4, with 7 nucleotides matching TRBD1. Germline CDR1 is SGHRS and CDR2 is YFSETQ. CDR3 length equals 16 residues. The trim removed 4 bases at V and 7 bases at J, leaving 13 bases unmatched.

This clone has a single count. This chain links TRBV12-2 with TRBJ2-5. TRBV12-2 is shown as a pseudogene. The CDR3 contains 14 residues. CDR3 amino acids: CASRNRTLRETQYF. The CDR3 nucleotides are TGTGCAAGTCGAAACCGGACCCTCCGCGAGACCCAGTACTTC.

The chain recombines TRBV21-1 with TRBJ2-7; the table's D call, TRBD1, has no DNA check behind it. TRBV21-1 is flagged as a pseudogene. The CDR3 runs to 15 residues. The CDR3 DNA reads as TGTGCCAGCAGCAAGCGGGACAGAACACGCTACGAGCAGTACTTC. Translating it yields CASSKRDRTRYEQYF.

The DNA for the CDR3 is TGTGCCAGCAGCCTCCCCGGCCGCAATCGTGGGGGGGAGCTGTTTTTT. Amino acid sequence: CASSLPGRNRGGELFF. The V call is TRBV7-9, the J call TRBJ2-2; D is unresolved. The CDR3 runs to 16 residues. The germline gives CDR1 SEHNR, CDR2 FQNEAQ (reference sequence). V lost 5 bases to trimming and J lost 8 bases, with 21 bases between them.

The chain joins TRBV6-1 to TRBJ2-3; D ambiguous. V was pared by 5 bases and J by 2 bases, with 8 bases between. Germline V gene sequence: CDR1 MNHNS, CDR2 SASEGT. This CDR3 is 13 amino acids long. CDR3 bases: TGTGCCAGCAGTTCTGGGTACACAGATACGCAGTATTTT. It yields the protein CASSSGYTDTQYF.

The chain recombines TRBV5-1 with TRBJ2-6; tentatively, D is TRBD1 or TRBD2 (5 bases each). This CDR3 contains 18 residues. Germline V gene data show CDR1 as SGHRS and CDR2 as YFSETQ. V was pared by 5 bases and J by 0 bases, with 18 bases between. The CDR3 here is CASRLNWDAASGANVLTF. For the CDR3, the DNA is TGCGCCAGCAGACTGAATTGGGACGCGGCCTCTGGGGCCAACGTCCTGACTTTC.

Comment on this clone: This same CDR3 is encoded by further DNA sequences in the sample. The rearrangement uses TRBV5-1 and TRBJ2-5; unclear D gene. Germline lookup yields CDR1 SGHRS and CDR2 YFSETQ. V was shortened by 4 bases and J by 5 bases, with 9 bases between the two germline ends. This CDR3 is 12 amino acids long. CDR3 coding DNA: TGCGCCAGCAGCGGAAGTCGGGAGACCCAGTACTTC. Encoded protein: CASSGSRETQYF.

This chain joins TRBV11-2 and TRBJ1-1; no firm D call. The CDR3 totals 14 residues. Germline assignment: CDR1 SGHAT and CDR2 FQNNGV. Trimming shortened V by 5 bases and J by 5 bases, and 15 bases separated the two germline ends. The CDR3 region is CASSRARAGTEAFF. In DNA form, the CDR3 reads TGTGCCAGCAGCCGGGCCCGTGCGGGTACTGAAGCTTTCTTT.

This clone was seen only a few times. The V and J genes are TRBV4-2 and TRBJ1-5; D gene unclear. Trimming pared 0 bases from V and 4 bases from J, leaving 13 bases between. The CDR3 totals 16 residues. Per the germline V gene, CDR1 is LGHNA and CDR2 is YNFKEQ. This chain's CDR3 is CASSQDQHGRNQPQHF. DNA for the CDR3: TGTGCCAGCAGCCAAGACCAGCACGGGCGGAATCAGCCCCAGCATTTT.

The chain has TRBV28 and TRBJ1-5; D is uncertain. CDR3 size: 15 residues. Germline CDR1 reads MDHEN; CDR2 reads SYDVKM. The germline V and J ends were trimmed by 1 base and 3 bases, with 10 bases remaining between them. The CDR3 sequence is CASSLFADYNQPQHF. CDR3 DNA: TGTGCCAGCAGTTTATTCGCGGATTACAATCAGCCCCAGCATTTT.

This chain connects TRBV5-1 to TRBJ1-3, with unresolved D. Germline V gene data show CDR1 as SGHRS and CDR2 as YFSETQ. The CDR3 extends over 17 amino acids. Trimming took 0 bases from V and 1 from J, leaving 14 bases between them. The CDR3 is CASSLGGATPSGNTIYF. CDR3 DNA: TGCGCCAGCAGCTTGGGTGGCGCCACCCCATCTGGAAACACCATATATTTT. The variable domain in full, with the rest retrieved from reference TRBV5-1 and TRBJ1-3, is KAGVTQTPRYLIKTRGQQVTLSCSPISGHRSVSWYQQTPGQGLQFLFEYFSETQRNKGNFPGRFSGRQFSNSRSEMNVSTLELGDSALYLCASSLGGATPSGNTIYFGEGSWLTVV.

V is TRBV6-5 and J is TRBJ2-7, with 10 bases fitting TRBD2. The J segment lost 6 bases and the V segment lost 7 bases, leaving 12 bases of the junction unmatched. The germline gives CDR1 MNHEY, CDR2 SVGAGI. The CDR3 length is 15 residues. The CDR3 DNA sequence: TGTGCCAGCACCGGTACGCTAGCGGGAGAGGGCGAGCAGTACTTC. This gives the protein CASTGTLAGEGEQYF.

CDR3 sequence reads: CASSLNVGGLNNSPLHF. The CDR3 bases are TGTGCCAGCAGTTTAAATGTGGGGGGTCTTAATAATTCACCCCTCCACTTT. The V and J genes are TRBV28 and TRBJ1-6, with D perhaps TRBD1 (5 bases). Deletions cut 2 bases from V and 5 bases from J, with 16 bases between. The germline V gene has CDR1 MDHEN and CDR2 SYDVKM. The CDR3 runs 17 residues.

The J gene is TRBJ2-7, the V gene TRBV30; 11 bases are shared with TRBD2. In germline, CDR1 is GTSNPN, CDR2 SVGIG (reference sequence). Losses at the gene ends were 4 bases for V and 5 bases for J; bases not matched to a gene: 10. CDR3 length equals 15 residues. CDR3 DNA: TGTGCCTGGACCCCTGGGGCTAGCGGGAGGAACGAGCAGTACTTC. It yields the protein CAWTPGASGRNEQYF.

The DNA for the CDR3 is TGTGCCACCAGCAGAGATGAGGCAGGGAGTCTGGACACCGGGGAGCTGTTTTTT. Protein: CATSRDEAGSLDTGELFF. V gene TRBV15 combines with J gene TRBJ2-2, with D perhaps being TRBD1 or TRBD2 (5 bases each). The CDR3 has 18 residues. Germline V CDR1 and CDR2: LNHNV, YYDKDF (reference sequence). Between the trimmed V and J ends, which lost 0 bases and 3 bases, there was a span of 17 bases.

V and J are TRBV2 and TRBJ2-7; no clear D. Trimming stripped 5 bases from V and 7 bases from J, with 6 bases between. Germline CDR1 SNHLY, CDR2 FYNNEI. The CDR3 consists of 10 residues. CDR3 nucleotides: TGTGCCAGCAGTATTCGGGAGCAGTACTTC. Translation: CASSIREQYF.

The chain couples TRBV28 to TRBJ2-6; unclear D gene. Germline CDR1 is MDHEN and CDR2 is SYDVKM. There are 16 residues in the CDR3. V was trimmed by 5 bases and J by 3 bases, leaving 14 bases between them. As DNA, the CDR3 is TGTGCCAGCAGTCTTCCTTCTTCGGGTGGGGCCAACGTCCTGACTTTC. Its translation: CASSLPSSGGANVLTF. The full variable domain, its missing parts supplied by reference TRBV28 and TRBJ2-6, is DVKVTQSSRYLVKRTGEKVFLECVQDMDHENMFWYRQDPGLGLRLIYFSYDVKMKEKGDIPEGYSVSREKKERFSLILESASTNQTSMYLCASSLPSSGGANVLTFGAGSRLTVL.

The genes are TRBV5-1 and TRBJ1-1; 7 bases match TRBD1. V was clipped by 2 bases and J by 0 bases; unmatched bases: 4. The CDR3 sequence is 15 residues long. In germline, CDR1 is SGHRS, CDR2 YFSETQ. DNA for the CDR3: TGCGCCAGCAGCTTTCGTGACAGGGTGAACACTGAAGCTTTCTTT. It yields the protein CASSFRDRVNTEAFF.